Listed below are T cell receptor beta chains from one sample, sequenced in a study of T cells after posttransplantation cyclophosphamide. Sequencing used immunoSEQ multiplex PCR; TCRdb keeps in-frame clones, though not all of them. The table includes some 64,000 clones, roughly 95% detected once. Specimen: PBMCs. The receptors originated from a woman in her 30s in good health and a related stem cell transplant donor. The CDR3 runs from the conserved cysteine through the conserved F or W. Each record gives: J gene, D gene, V gene, clone size, CDR3 protein, CDR3 DNA. D genes are given only for firm matches. Expanded clones are given a class, and other clones once, few, many or no size at all.

j_call: TRBJ2-5; d_call: .; v_call: TRBV2; clone_size: .; cdr3_aa: CASSASEGRETQYF; cdr3_nt: TGTGCCAGCAGTGCCTCGGAGGGGCGGGAGACCCAGTACTTC
j_call: TRBJ2-7; d_call: .; v_call: TRBV5-6; clone_size: .; cdr3_aa: CASSPTGSYEQYF; cdr3_nt: TGTGCCAGCAGCCCGACTGGGTCCTACGAGCAGTACTTC
j_call: TRBJ2-5; d_call: TRBD1; v_call: TRBV7-6; clone_size: .; cdr3_aa: CASSFAGTAQETQYF; cdr3_nt: TGTGCCAGCAGCTTTGCCGGGACAGCACAAGAGACCCAGTACTTC
j_call: TRBJ1-5; d_call: .; v_call: TRBV18; clone_size: .; cdr3_aa: CASSNPGLNQPQHF; cdr3_nt: TGTGCCAGCTCAAACCCAGGGCTAAATCAGCCCCAGCATTTT
j_call: TRBJ1-1; d_call: TRBD1; v_call: TRBV2; clone_size: .; cdr3_aa: CASSGAGGPNTEAFF; cdr3_nt: TGTGCCAGCAGTGGTGCAGGGGGCCCGAACACTGAAGCTTTCTTT
j_call: TRBJ2-3; d_call: .; v_call: TRBV5-4; clone_size: .; cdr3_aa: CASSLAGQVTDTQYF; cdr3_nt: TGTGCCAGCAGCTTGGCCGGCCAGGTCACAGATACGCAGTATTTT
j_call: TRBJ1-1; d_call: .; v_call: TRBV18; clone_size: .; cdr3_aa: CASSPRTGEAFF; cdr3_nt: TGTGCCAGCTCACCACGTACGGGTGAAGCTTTCTTT
j_call: TRBJ1-4; d_call: TRBD1; v_call: TRBV29-1; clone_size: few; cdr3_aa: CSVAGGGNEKLFF; cdr3_nt: TGCAGCGTTGCAGGGGGCGGGAATGAAAAACTGTTTTTT
j_call: TRBJ1-2; d_call: .; v_call: TRBV7-2; clone_size: .; cdr3_aa: CASSLDRHGYTF; cdr3_nt: TGTGCCAGCAGCTTAGACAGGCACGGCTACACCTTC
j_call: TRBJ1-5; d_call: TRBD1; v_call: TRBV7-2; clone_size: .; cdr3_aa: CASSSDRGAQPQHF; cdr3_nt: TGTGCCAGCAGCTCAGACAGGGGGGCTCAGCCCCAGCATTTT
j_call: TRBJ2-7; d_call: .; v_call: TRBV19; clone_size: .; cdr3_aa: CASSIGGVIPYEQYF; cdr3_nt: TGTGCCAGTAGTATAGGCGGAGTAATCCCCTACGAGCAGTACTTC
j_call: TRBJ1-2; d_call: .; v_call: TRBV2; clone_size: .; cdr3_aa: CASRGANYGYTF; cdr3_nt: TGTGCCAGCAGGGGGGCTAACTATGGCTACACCTTC
j_call: TRBJ2-7; d_call: .; v_call: TRBV7-2; clone_size: .; cdr3_aa: CASTRLKGLHEQYF; cdr3_nt: TGTGCCAGCACTCGACTTAAAGGTTTACACGAGCAGTACTTC
j_call: TRBJ2-7; d_call: .; v_call: TRBV7-2; clone_size: .; cdr3_aa: CASSFRGSSTGNKAFEQYF; cdr3_nt: TGTGCCAGCAGCTTTCGGGGCTCCTCTACAGGGAATAAAGCCTTCGAGCAGTACTTC
j_call: TRBJ1-2; d_call: .; v_call: TRBV7-2; clone_size: .; cdr3_aa: CASSLAWAGSYGYTF; cdr3_nt: TGTGCCAGCAGCTTAGCGTGGGCAGGTAGTTATGGCTACACCTTC
j_call: TRBJ2-1; d_call: .; v_call: TRBV6-4; clone_size: .; cdr3_aa: CASKMTGASGDEQFF; cdr3_nt: TGTGCCAGCAAAATGACAGGCGCATCCGGCGATGAGCAGTTCTTC
j_call: TRBJ1-1; d_call: .; v_call: TRBV4-1; clone_size: .; cdr3_aa: CASSQAGRTEAFF; cdr3_nt: TGCGCCAGCAGCCAAGCGGGGCGAACTGAAGCTTTCTTT
j_call: TRBJ1-1; d_call: .; v_call: TRBV7-9; clone_size: .; cdr3_aa: CASSLVNTEAFF; cdr3_nt: TGTGCCAGCAGCTTAGTGAACACTGAAGCTTTCTTT
j_call: TRBJ1-3; d_call: .; v_call: TRBV5-1; clone_size: .; cdr3_aa: CASSLLGESSGNTIYF; cdr3_nt: TGCGCCAGCAGCTTGTTGGGCGAGAGCTCTGGAAACACCATATATTTT
j_call: TRBJ2-2; d_call: .; v_call: TRBV5-3; clone_size: .; cdr3_aa: CARSFSGATTGELFF; cdr3_nt: TGTGCCAGAAGCTTCTCGGGGGCGACCACCGGGGAGCTGTTTTTT
j_call: TRBJ1-2; d_call: .; v_call: TRBV30; clone_size: .; cdr3_aa: CAWSVDLYGYTF; cdr3_nt: TGTGCCTGGAGTGTAGACCTCTATGGCTACACCTTC
j_call: TRBJ1-5; d_call: .; v_call: TRBV9; clone_size: once; cdr3_aa: CASSARRHSLNQPQHF; cdr3_nt: TGTGCCAGCAGCGCCCGGCGACATTCGCTCAATCAGCCCCAGCATTTT
j_call: TRBJ1-3; d_call: .; v_call: TRBV9; clone_size: .; cdr3_aa: CASSVSQPGNTIYF; cdr3_nt: TGTGCCAGCAGCGTTTCCCAACCAGGAAACACCATATATTTT
j_call: TRBJ2-7; d_call: TRBD1; v_call: TRBV29-1; clone_size: .; cdr3_aa: CSVAGQYYEQYF; cdr3_nt: TGCAGCGTTGCGGGACAGTACTACGAGCAGTACTTC
j_call: TRBJ1-2; d_call: .; v_call: TRBV5-1; clone_size: .; cdr3_aa: CASSLVARVYGYTF; cdr3_nt: TGCGCCAGCAGCTTGGTCGCCAGGGTCTATGGCTACACCTTC
j_call: TRBJ1-2; d_call: TRBD1; v_call: TRBV6-5; clone_size: .; cdr3_aa: CASKRTGVLEYGYTF; cdr3_nt: TGTGCCAGCAAAAGGACAGGCGTCCTCGAGTATGGCTACACCTTC
j_call: TRBJ1-1; d_call: TRBD1; v_call: TRBV28; clone_size: .; cdr3_aa: CASSSHIGQGYTEAFF; cdr3_nt: TGTGCCAGCAGTTCGCACATCGGACAGGGGTACACTGAAGCTTTCTTT